The clone carrying this TCR beta chain was detected a few times. The sample belongs to a study of cytomegalovirus exposure and HLA in healthy donors. PCR used 60 Vbeta primers and 13 Jbeta primers. Sequencing used immunoSEQ multiplex PCR; TCRdb keeps in-frame clones, though not all of them. The data contain 150,000 to 200,000 clones, nearly 80% of them seen just once; the ten biggest clones take up around 3.1%. Sequences were obtained from PBMCs. The clonotype comes from a woman between 40 and 50 years old in good health and CMV-seronegative.

The chain's CDR3 is CASSLVRTGLNSYEQYF. The CDR3, as DNA: TGTGCCAGCAGCTTGGTACGGACAGGGCTTAACTCCTACGAGCAGTACTTC. J is TRBJ2-7 and V is TRBV7-9, with TRBD1 matching 8 bases. With 3 bases clipped from V and 0 bases from J, the junction kept 10 bases outside the gene matches. This CDR3 contains 17 residues. Germline assignment: CDR1 SEHNR and CDR2 FQNEAQ (reference sequence).